This TCR beta chain stems from a study of spatial heterogeneity in lung cancer. Across the study: Compared with alpha-chain sequences, beta-chain sequences were consistently detected in greater numbers. Findings and caveats of the study: Ubiquitous, expanded tumor-derived TCRs were more frequently observed in blood at resection than at follow-up.

Single TCR cDNA molecules each had their own unique molecular identifier. TCRdb called the 5' RACE reads again in MiXCR, with one record for every CDR3 protein. The sample carries approximately 11,000 distinct CDR3 sequences, approximately 25% recorded once. Notes on this clonotype: Its antigen is undetermined.

Time point here: sample taken at primary tumor resection. From tumor, nontumor lung or frozen PBMC, whole RNA was taken unsorted for sequencing. CDR1 and CDR2 (germline): WSHSY, SAAADI. Trimming cost V 6 bases and J 8 bases; bases outside gene matches: 12. The CDR3 loop spans 14 amino acids. The gene calls are TRBV10-2 and TRBJ1-2, with TRBD1 identical over 7 bases. Source: PBMCs, taken at surgery. The sequence came from a female donor with early-stage non-small cell lung cancer. The CDR3: CASSPGTAGGGYTF. For the CDR3, the DNA is TGCGCCAGCAGCCCCGGGACAGCCGGCGGAGGCTACACCTTC.